These T cell receptor beta chains were read from a single sample in a study of blood T cell repertoires in COVID-19. This table comes from immunoSEQ multiplex PCR, and its TCRdb copy is limited to in-frame clones, with some not included. In the table there are some 360,000 clones, approximately 89% of which are singletons. Material: peripheral blood. Source of these receptors: a woman aged 55-69 years with COVID-19, enrolled during active disease. Both conserved end residues are part of each CDR3. Fields, in order: D gene, J gene, clone size, V gene, CDR3 DNA, CDR3 protein. A D gene is named only where the DNA matches it firmly. Not all rows give a size; the values are once, few, many and, for expanded clones, a class.

d_gene: TRBD1
j_gene: TRBJ2-7
abundance: NA
v_gene: TRBV7-9
CDR3nt: TGTGCCAGCAGCGAGTGGGACAGGGGTTACGAGCAGTACTTC
CDR3aa: CASSEWDRGYEQYF

d_gene: NA
j_gene: TRBJ2-1
abundance: NA
v_gene: TRBV7-9
CDR3nt: TGTGCCAGCAGCCTAGAGGGGGGGCCGTGGAATGAGCAGTTCTTC
CDR3aa: CASSLEGGPWNEQFF

d_gene: TRBD1
j_gene: TRBJ1-1
abundance: NA
v_gene: TRBV29-1
CDR3nt: TGCAGCGCCTGGACAGGGGGTGGGAACACTGAAGCTTTCTTT
CDR3aa: CSAWTGGGNTEAFF

d_gene: NA
j_gene: TRBJ1-3
abundance: NA
v_gene: TRBV25-1
CDR3nt: TGTGCCAGCACCGACTGGTGGGGAAACACCATATATTTT
CDR3aa: CASTDWWGNTIYF

d_gene: NA
j_gene: TRBJ1-2
abundance: NA
v_gene: TRBV5-1
CDR3nt: TGCGCCAGCGCTCTGGGGGAGGCGCGGGGCTACACCTTC
CDR3aa: CASALGEARGYTF

d_gene: NA
j_gene: TRBJ2-7
abundance: NA
v_gene: TRBV19
CDR3nt: TGTGCCAGTAGTATCTATAACAGGCCCTCCTACGAGCAGTACTTC
CDR3aa: CASSIYNRPSYEQYF

d_gene: TRBD1
j_gene: TRBJ2-5
abundance: NA
v_gene: TRBV10-3
CDR3nt: TGTGCCATCAGAGGAGGGACAGGGGGCCTCCTCCAAGAGACCCAGTACTTC
CDR3aa: CAIRGGTGGLLQETQYF

d_gene: TRBD2
j_gene: TRBJ2-1
abundance: NA
v_gene: TRBV9
CDR3nt: TGTGCCAGCAGCGTAGGGCTAGCGGGGGGGCCTAATGAGCAGTTCTTC
CDR3aa: CASSVGLAGGPNEQFF

d_gene: NA
j_gene: TRBJ1-2
abundance: NA
v_gene: TRBV3-1/TRBV3-2
CDR3nt: TGTGCCAGCAGCCGCCGGACACCTGTGAGTGGCTACACCTTC
CDR3aa: CASSRRTPVSGYTF

d_gene: NA
j_gene: TRBJ1-1
abundance: NA
v_gene: TRBV19
CDR3nt: TGTGCCAGTAACTTACAGGGTTTCGGTGAAGCTTTCTTT
CDR3aa: CASNLQGFGEAFF

d_gene: TRBD1
j_gene: TRBJ2-2
abundance: NA
v_gene: TRBV6-4
CDR3nt: TGTGCCAGCAGTCGGACAGGGACGAACACCGGGGAGCTGTTTTTT
CDR3aa: CASSRTGTNTGELFF

d_gene: NA
j_gene: TRBJ1-6
abundance: NA
v_gene: TRBV28
CDR3nt: TGTGCCAGCAGTTTATCGGGGACTTATAATTCACCCCTCCACTTT
CDR3aa: CASSLSGTYNSPLHF

d_gene: NA
j_gene: TRBJ1-2
abundance: NA
v_gene: TRBV6-4
CDR3nt: TGTGCCAGCAGTGCCGAACCAGGGGTCCCTTGGGGCGGCTACACCTTC
CDR3aa: CASSAEPGVPWGGYTF

d_gene: TRBD1
j_gene: TRBJ1-2
abundance: NA
v_gene: TRBV5-1
CDR3nt: TGCGCCAGCAGCTCCTTACAGGGGTATGGCTACACCTTC
CDR3aa: CASSSLQGYGYTF

d_gene: TRBD1
j_gene: TRBJ1-1
abundance: NA
v_gene: TRBV15
CDR3nt: TGTGCCACCAACACGGGACAGGGGAGAAGTGAAGCTTTCTTT
CDR3aa: CATNTGQGRSEAFF

d_gene: TRBD1
j_gene: TRBJ1-2
abundance: once
v_gene: TRBV5-1
CDR3nt: TGCGCCAGCAGCTTGGGACAGGGTAGCTATGGCTACACCTTC
CDR3aa: CASSLGQGSYGYTF

d_gene: TRBD1
j_gene: TRBJ1-1
abundance: few
v_gene: TRBV27
CDR3nt: TGTGCCAGCAGTGCTCCGGACAGGGCGGGTAGATCTGCTGAAGCTTTCTTT
CDR3aa: CASSAPDRAGRSAEAFF

d_gene: TRBD2
j_gene: TRBJ2-1
abundance: NA
v_gene: TRBV24-1
CDR3nt: TGTGCCACCAGTGAGTCAACTAGCGGGGGAGTCTACAATGAGCAGTTCTTC
CDR3aa: CATSESTSGGVYNEQFF

d_gene: NA
j_gene: TRBJ1-2
abundance: NA
v_gene: TRBV5-1
CDR3nt: TGCGCCAGCAGCTTGGTGGCAGGGTTGGGAAAAGGCTACACCTTC
CDR3aa: CASSLVAGLGKGYTF

d_gene: TRBD1
j_gene: TRBJ2-7
abundance: NA
v_gene: TRBV5-1
CDR3nt: TGCGCCAGCAGCTGGGGGACAGGGGATAGCGAGCAGTACTTC
CDR3aa: CASSWGTGDSEQYF

d_gene: NA
j_gene: TRBJ2-4
abundance: NA
v_gene: TRBV19
CDR3nt: TGTGCCAGTAGTAGACTAGAATCATCGGCCAAAAACATTCAGTACTTC
CDR3aa: CASSRLESSAKNIQYF

d_gene: NA
j_gene: TRBJ1-2
abundance: few
v_gene: TRBV28
CDR3nt: TGTGCCAGCAGTTTAAGTACAGAAGGATACTATGGCTACACCTTC
CDR3aa: CASSLSTEGYYGYTF

d_gene: TRBD2
j_gene: TRBJ2-5
abundance: once
v_gene: TRBV15
CDR3nt: TGTGCCACCAGCAGAGTCCCCCCCAGCGGGGGTCGCCAAGAGACCCAGTACTTC
CDR3aa: CATSRVPPSGGRQETQYF

d_gene: NA
j_gene: TRBJ1-1
abundance: NA
v_gene: TRBV28
CDR3nt: TGTGCCAGCAGTTTCCTCCAGGTCAGGCCTGAAGCTTTCTTT
CDR3aa: CASSFLQVRPEAFF

d_gene: TRBD1
j_gene: TRBJ1-2
abundance: once
v_gene: TRBV6-5
CDR3nt: TGTGCCAGCAGTTCGGACAGGGTCGGCTACACCTTC
CDR3aa: CASSSDRVGYTF

d_gene: TRBD2
j_gene: TRBJ2-7
abundance: NA
v_gene: TRBV19
CDR3nt: TGTGCCAGTAGTATAGAAGGCGGGGGGCGCTACGAGCAGTACTTC
CDR3aa: CASSIEGGGRYEQYF

d_gene: TRBD1
j_gene: TRBJ1-2
abundance: NA
v_gene: TRBV7-8
CDR3nt: TGTGCCAGCAGCAACAGGGGTCATGGCTACACCTTC
CDR3aa: CASSNRGHGYTF

d_gene: TRBD2
j_gene: TRBJ2-7
abundance: NA
v_gene: TRBV5-4
CDR3nt: TGTGCCAGCAGCTTGGGCGGGGGGCAAGGGTACGAGCAGTACTTC
CDR3aa: CASSLGGGQGYEQYF

d_gene: NA
j_gene: TRBJ1-1
abundance: NA
v_gene: TRBV6-1
CDR3nt: TGTGCCAGCAGTGAAGCGGGGGCGGGGAGGGGCACTGAAGCTTTCTTT
CDR3aa: CASSEAGAGRGTEAFF

d_gene: NA
j_gene: TRBJ2-1
abundance: NA
v_gene: TRBV7-9
CDR3nt: TGTGCCAGCAGCTTAGCTAAGAGCTCCTACAATGAGCAGTTCTTC
CDR3aa: CASSLAKSSYNEQFF

d_gene: NA
j_gene: TRBJ1-5
abundance: NA
v_gene: TRBV15
CDR3nt: TGTGCCACCAGCAGAGATCGCTCCAGAAATCAGCCCCAGCATTTT
CDR3aa: CATSRDRSRNQPQHF

d_gene: NA
j_gene: TRBJ1-4
abundance: NA
v_gene: TRBV6-1
CDR3nt: TGTGCCAGCAGTGAAAGGGGAAGGGGAGGGTCGGGAAAACTGTTTTTT
CDR3aa: CASSERGRGGSGKLFF

d_gene: TRBD2
j_gene: TRBJ2-3
abundance: NA
v_gene: TRBV7-8
CDR3nt: TGTGCCAGCAGCTTACGGGAGGGGTCCTACACAGATACGCAGTATTTT
CDR3aa: CASSLREGSYTDTQYF

d_gene: NA
j_gene: TRBJ1-3
abundance: NA
v_gene: TRBV6-5
CDR3nt: TGTGCCAGCGGGGAGGGAAACACCATATATTTT
CDR3aa: CASGEGNTIYF

d_gene: TRBD2
j_gene: TRBJ2-1
abundance: NA
v_gene: TRBV5-1
CDR3nt: TGCGCCAGCAGGGAACAAGCGGGAGGGCTAGGCAATGAGCAGTTCTTC
CDR3aa: CASREQAGGLGNEQFF

d_gene: TRBD1
j_gene: TRBJ1-2
abundance: NA
v_gene: TRBV3-1/TRBV3-2
CDR3nt: TGTGCCAGCAGCCAATCTCAGGGGGCTGGCTACACCTTC
CDR3aa: CASSQSQGAGYTF

d_gene: TRBD2
j_gene: TRBJ2-1
abundance: NA
v_gene: TRBV3-1/TRBV3-2
CDR3nt: TGTGCCAGCAGCCAAGCGACTAGCGGAGGTAATGAGCAGTTCTTC
CDR3aa: CASSQATSGGNEQFF

d_gene: TRBD2
j_gene: TRBJ2-1
abundance: NA
v_gene: TRBV5-4
CDR3nt: TGTGCCAGCAGCGTCCGGACTAGCGGGGGGGCCGGGCAGTTCTTC
CDR3aa: CASSVRTSGGAGQFF

d_gene: NA
j_gene: TRBJ2-2
abundance: NA
v_gene: TRBV19
CDR3nt: TGTGCCAGTAGCACCCAGGGTGATGGGGAGCTGTTTTTT
CDR3aa: CASSTQGDGELFF

d_gene: NA
j_gene: TRBJ1-2
abundance: NA
v_gene: TRBV14
CDR3nt: TGTGCCAGCAGCCAAGATCTGAGCCCCCTTGGCTATGGCTACACCTTC
CDR3aa: CASSQDLSPLGYGYTF

d_gene: NA
j_gene: TRBJ2-5
abundance: NA
v_gene: TRBV19
CDR3nt: TGTGCCAGTAGTATTTCCTCGGTACAGCAAGAGACCCAGTACTTC
CDR3aa: CASSISSVQQETQYF

d_gene: NA
j_gene: TRBJ2-5
abundance: few
v_gene: TRBV5-1
CDR3nt: TGCGCCAGCAGCCGTTTGAGGCTGGAGACCCAGTACTTC
CDR3aa: CASSRLRLETQYF

d_gene: NA
j_gene: TRBJ1-4
abundance: NA
v_gene: TRBV28
CDR3nt: TGTGCCAGCAGTTTATACGGACAGACTAATGAAAAACTGTTTTTT
CDR3aa: CASSLYGQTNEKLFF

d_gene: NA
j_gene: TRBJ2-7
abundance: NA
v_gene: TRBV18
CDR3nt: TGTGCCAGCTCACCACCCGAGAGCTACGAGCAGTACTTC
CDR3aa: CASSPPESYEQYF

d_gene: NA
j_gene: TRBJ2-2
abundance: NA
v_gene: TRBV2
CDR3nt: TGTGCCAGCTTCCGACAGGCGAACACCGGGGAGCTGTTTTTT
CDR3aa: CASFRQANTGELFF

d_gene: TRBD1
j_gene: TRBJ1-1
abundance: NA
v_gene: TRBV5-8
CDR3nt: TGTGCCAGCATAAGGATCCCAGGGGGGAACACTGAAGCTTTCTTT
CDR3aa: CASIRIPGGNTEAFF

d_gene: NA
j_gene: TRBJ1-5
abundance: NA
v_gene: TRBV5-6
CDR3nt: TGTGCCAGCAGCGCACAAGGGGGAAGGAATCAGCCCCAGCATTTT
CDR3aa: CASSAQGGRNQPQHF

d_gene: TRBD1
j_gene: TRBJ1-2
abundance: NA
v_gene: TRBV5-1
CDR3nt: TGCGCCAGCGCCCCGACAGGGGGCGGCTATGGCTACACCTTC
CDR3aa: CASAPTGGGYGYTF

d_gene: NA
j_gene: TRBJ2-5
abundance: NA
v_gene: TRBV18
CDR3nt: TGTGCCAGCTCACCCGGACTCAGAGAGACCCAGTACTTC
CDR3aa: CASSPGLRETQYF